This TCR beta chain is from a study of radiation and T cells in renal cell carcinoma. Regarding the study as a whole: From baseline, blood top tumor clonotypes peaked at 2 weeks post-radiation.

With respect to this clone: Antigen: not known.

The length of the CDR3 is 20 residues. Germline CDR1 is SNHLY and CDR2 is FYNNEI. V lost 0 bases, J lost 1 base, and 10 bases stayed unmatched. This sample's time point: blood 4 weeks post-SBRT, at nephrectomy. Treatment noted: 15 Gy SBRT to primary tumor, nephrectomy 4 weeks later. Nephrectomy followed 15 Gy stereotactic body radiation by 4 weeks. Clear cell pathology was present in this patient's renal cell carcinoma. Sequencing was performed with immunoSEQ multiplex PCR; in TCRdb, only in-frame clones are kept and a portion is missing. The sample yields some 78,000 clones, roughly nine tenths seen once.

The source material was blood, sampled from a patient whose treatment included radiotherapy and nephrectomy. The sequence derives from a woman aged 70-85 years with renal cell carcinoma. The rearrangement links TRBV2 to TRBJ1-5, with TRBD1 matching 12 bases. CDR3 region: CASSEATPGQGAGSNQPQHF. CDR3 coding DNA: TGTGCCAGCAGTGAAGCGACGCCGGGACAGGGGGCCGGGAGCAATCAGCCCCAGCATTTT.